This TCR beta chain was sequenced in a study of vaccination effects on CD4 cells after COVID-19. In regard to this clone: The antigen is undetermined.

V was clipped by 4 bases and J by 6 bases, with 16 bases between them. CDR1 and CDR2 (germline): LGHDT, YNNKEL (reference sequence). The CDR3 totals 14 residues. Peptide-pool stimulation followed by sequencing identified expanded antigen-specific CD4+ clonotypes in the ViraFEST assay. The culture ran for roughly ten days, and then CD4+ T cells were isolated. Vaccine recipients had no previous SARS-CoV-2 infection; their nucleocapsid antibodies were negative. PBMC were cultured at around 2 million per well with about 10 IU/ml IL-2 and 7.5 to 10 ug/ml peptides. The data were produced by immunoSEQ multiplex PCR, yet TCRdb's version contains in-frame clones alone and is incomplete. The sample yields fewer than 55,000 clones, 79% seen once.

The chain couples TRBV3-1 (or the pseudogene TRBV3-2) to TRBJ2-7; the D gene is possibly TRBD2 (5 bases). The sequences come from CD4+ T cells from PBMCs cultured with HCoV-OC43 spike peptides, collected before COVID-19 vaccination. This sample's subset: HCoV-OC43 spike overlapping peptide pool stimulation. The sequence was collected from a human donor who received a COVID-19 vaccine. CDR3 loop: CASSRREGRGEQYV. The DNA for the CDR3 is TGTGCCAGCAGCCGAAGGGAAGGGAGAGGCGAGCAGTACGTC.